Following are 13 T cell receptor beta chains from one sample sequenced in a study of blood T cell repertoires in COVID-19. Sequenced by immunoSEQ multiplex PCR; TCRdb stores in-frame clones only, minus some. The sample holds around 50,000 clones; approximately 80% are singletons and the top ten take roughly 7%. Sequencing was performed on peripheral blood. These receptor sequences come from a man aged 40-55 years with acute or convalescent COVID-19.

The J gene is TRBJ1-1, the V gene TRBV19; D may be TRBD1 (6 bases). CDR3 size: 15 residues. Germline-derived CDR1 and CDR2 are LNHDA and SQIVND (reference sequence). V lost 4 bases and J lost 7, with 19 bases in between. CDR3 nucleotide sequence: TGTGCCAGTAGTACTCGGGGGGGGCTTCCAGATGAAGCTTTCTTT. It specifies CASSTRGGLPDEAFF.

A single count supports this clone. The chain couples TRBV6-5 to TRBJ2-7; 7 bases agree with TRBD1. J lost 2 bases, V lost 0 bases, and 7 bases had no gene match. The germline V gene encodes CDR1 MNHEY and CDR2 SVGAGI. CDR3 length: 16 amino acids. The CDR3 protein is CASSYSRQGHTYEQYF. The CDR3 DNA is TGTGCCAGCAGTTACTCGCGACAGGGTCATACCTACGAGCAGTACTTC.

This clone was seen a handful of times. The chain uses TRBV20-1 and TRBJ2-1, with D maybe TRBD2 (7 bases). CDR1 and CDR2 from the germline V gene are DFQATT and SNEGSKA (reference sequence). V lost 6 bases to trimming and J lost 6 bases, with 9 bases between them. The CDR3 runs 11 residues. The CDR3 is CSARGANEQFF. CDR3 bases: TGCAGTGCCCGGGGGGCCAATGAGCAGTTCTTC.

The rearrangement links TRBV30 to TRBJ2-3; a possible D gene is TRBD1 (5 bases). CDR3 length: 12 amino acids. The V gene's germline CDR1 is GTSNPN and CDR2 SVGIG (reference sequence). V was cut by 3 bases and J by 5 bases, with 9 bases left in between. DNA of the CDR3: TGTGCCTGGAGCCAAGGGGAAGATACGCAGTATTTT. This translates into CAWSQGEDTQYF.

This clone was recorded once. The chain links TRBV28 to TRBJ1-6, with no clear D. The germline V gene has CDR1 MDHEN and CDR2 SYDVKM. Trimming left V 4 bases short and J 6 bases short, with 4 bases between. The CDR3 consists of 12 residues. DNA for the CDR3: TGTGCCAGCAGTTCCAGTAATTCACCCCTCCACTTT. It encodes CASSSSNSPLHF.

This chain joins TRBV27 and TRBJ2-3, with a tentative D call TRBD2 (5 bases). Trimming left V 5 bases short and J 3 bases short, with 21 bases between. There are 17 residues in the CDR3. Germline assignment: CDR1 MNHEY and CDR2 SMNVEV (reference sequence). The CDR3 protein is CASSPRGTVRGTDTQYF. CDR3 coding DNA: TGTGCCAGCAGTCCCCGGGGTACCGTCCGCGGTACAGATACGCAGTATTTT.

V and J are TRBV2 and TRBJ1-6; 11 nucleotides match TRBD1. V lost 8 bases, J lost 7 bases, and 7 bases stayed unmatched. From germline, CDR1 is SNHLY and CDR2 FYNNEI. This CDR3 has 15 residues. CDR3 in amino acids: CASAGTGGENSPLHF. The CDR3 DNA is TGTGCCAGCGCGGGGACAGGGGGGGAGAATTCACCCCTCCACTTT. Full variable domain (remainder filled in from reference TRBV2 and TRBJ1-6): EPEVTQTPSHQVTQMGQEVILRCVPISNHLYFYWYRQILGQKVEFLVSFYNNEISEKSEIFDDQFSVERPDGSNFTLKIRSTKLEDSAMYFCASAGTGGENSPLHFGNGTRLTVT.

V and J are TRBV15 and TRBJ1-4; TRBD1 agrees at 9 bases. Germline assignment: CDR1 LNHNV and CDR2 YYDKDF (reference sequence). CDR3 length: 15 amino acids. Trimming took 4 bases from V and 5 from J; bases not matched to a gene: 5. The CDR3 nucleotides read TGTGCCACCAGCACCGAAGACAGGGGGAATGAAAAACTGTTTTTT. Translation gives CATSTEDRGNEKLFF.

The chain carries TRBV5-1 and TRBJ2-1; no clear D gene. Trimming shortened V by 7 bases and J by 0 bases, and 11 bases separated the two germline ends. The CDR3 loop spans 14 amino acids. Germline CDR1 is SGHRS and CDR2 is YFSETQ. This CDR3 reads CASSSEASYNEQFF. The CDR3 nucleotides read TGCGCCAGCTCATCAGAGGCCTCCTACAATGAGCAGTTCTTC.

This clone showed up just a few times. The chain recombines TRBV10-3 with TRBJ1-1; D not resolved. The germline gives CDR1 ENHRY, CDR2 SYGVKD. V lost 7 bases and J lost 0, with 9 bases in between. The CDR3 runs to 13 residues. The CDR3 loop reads CAITEDLNTEAFF. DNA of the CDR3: TGTGCCATCACGGAAGACTTGAACACTGAAGCTTTCTTT.

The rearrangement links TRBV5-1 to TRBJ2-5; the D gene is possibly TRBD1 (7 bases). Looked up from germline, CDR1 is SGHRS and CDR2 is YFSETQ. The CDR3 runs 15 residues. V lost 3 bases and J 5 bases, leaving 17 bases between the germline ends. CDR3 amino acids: CASSWGDRVLETQYF. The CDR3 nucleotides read TGCGCCAGCAGCTGGGGGGACAGAGTCTTGGAGACCCAGTACTTC. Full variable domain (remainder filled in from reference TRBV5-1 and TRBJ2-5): KAGVTQTPRYLIKTRGQQVTLSCSPISGHRSVSWYQQTPGQGLQFLFEYFSETQRNKGNFPGRFSGRQFSNSRSEMNVSTLELGDSALYLCASSWGDRVLETQYFGPGTRLLVL.

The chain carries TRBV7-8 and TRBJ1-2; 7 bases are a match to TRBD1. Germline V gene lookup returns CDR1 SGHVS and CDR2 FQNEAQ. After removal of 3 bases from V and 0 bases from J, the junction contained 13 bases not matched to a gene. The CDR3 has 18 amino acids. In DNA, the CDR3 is TGTGCCAGCAGCTTTGGCAGGGGGTCCCGGTCAGCTAACTATGGCTACACCTTC. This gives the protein CASSFGRGSRSANYGYTF.

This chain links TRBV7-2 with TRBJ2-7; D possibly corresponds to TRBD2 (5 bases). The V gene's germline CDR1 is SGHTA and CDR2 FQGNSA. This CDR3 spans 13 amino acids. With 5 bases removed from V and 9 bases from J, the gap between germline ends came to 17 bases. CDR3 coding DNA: TGTGCCAGCAGCCCGGGCGTTGGACTGGCGCAGTACTTC. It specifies CASSPGVGLAQYF.